This T cell receptor (beta chain) was retrieved from a study of Graves' ophthalmopathy and Graves' hyperthyroidism. Study findings and constraints: The model predicted progression of ophthalmopathy with a sensitivity of more than 60%, and its specificity was 72% to 85%. In blood appeared most of the expanded thyroid clonotypes whose frequency exceeded 0.001.

Scientists amplified the TCR beta CDR3 regions from RNA transcripts. The authors performed first-round RT-PCR with HTBI primers and then a second-round multiplex PCR. A single record per CDR3 protein comes from TCRdb applying MiXCR to the multiplex PCR reads. The table shows around 1,200,000 distinct CDR3 sequences, with 35% to 40% occurring only once. This clonotype was recorded at least ten times. Its antigen is as yet unknown. In germline, CDR1 is SGHRS, CDR2 YFSETQ. This CDR3 has 14 residues. Trimming took off 0 bases at V and 3 bases at J, with 10 bases between the two ends. Sequenced material: peripheral blood or thyroid tissue (not recorded which). This chain uses TRBV5-1 with TRBJ2-7, with D tentatively TRBD1 (5 bases). The receptor was derived from an adult man with Graves' hyperthyroidism. The CDR3 reads CASSLGQSDYEQYF. CDR3 DNA: TGCGCCAGCAGCTTGGGACAGTCGGACTACGAGCAGTACTTC.